This is a list of T cell receptor beta chains from one sample in a study of naive and memory T cell subsets. TCRdb itself ran the UMI-ligation and nested PCR reads through MiXCR, one entry per CDR3 protein. The table lists over 110,000 distinct CDR3 sequences, about 20% of them singletons, with about 0.57% in the top ten. Material: naive CD8+ T cells from blood. Every receptor here comes from a human donor in good health. Both conserved end residues are part of each CDR3. The D gene is left open where the match is weak. Clone size, where shown, is once, few, many, or a class for clones that have expanded.

d_gene: NA
v_gene: TRBV6-2/TRBV6-3
j_gene: TRBJ2-6
abundance: few
CDR3aa: CASSYSVLAIESGANVLTF
CDR3nt: TGTGCCAGCAGTTACTCTGTCCTAGCGATTGAGTCTGGGGCCAACGTCCTGACTTTC

d_gene: TRBD2
v_gene: TRBV6-2/TRBV6-3
j_gene: TRBJ2-1
abundance: few
CDR3aa: CASSLTSGSPYNEQFF
CDR3nt: TGTGCCAGCAGTTTGACTAGCGGGAGCCCTTACAATGAGCAGTTCTTC

d_gene: NA
v_gene: TRBV7-6
j_gene: TRBJ1-1
abundance: NA
CDR3aa: CASSLGYRNTEAFF
CDR3nt: TGTGCCAGCAGCTTAGGGTACAGGAACACTGAAGCTTTCTTT

d_gene: TRBD2
v_gene: TRBV7-9
j_gene: TRBJ2-1
abundance: NA
CDR3aa: CASSLLASGINEQFF
CDR3nt: TGTGCCAGCAGCTTATTGGCTAGCGGGATCAATGAGCAGTTCTTC

d_gene: NA
v_gene: TRBV18
j_gene: TRBJ2-1
abundance: few
CDR3aa: CASSPDGVGDPNEQFF
CDR3nt: TGTGCCAGCTCACCGGACGGGGTAGGAGACCCCAATGAGCAGTTCTTC

d_gene: NA
v_gene: TRBV29-1
j_gene: TRBJ2-1
abundance: NA
CDR3aa: CSVESDYNEQFF
CDR3nt: TGCAGCGTTGAATCAGACTACAATGAGCAGTTCTTC

d_gene: TRBD2
v_gene: TRBV10-3
j_gene: TRBJ2-3
abundance: few
CDR3aa: CAISESTSSGSQDTQYF
CDR3nt: TGTGCCATCAGTGAGTCGACGAGTAGCGGGAGTCAAGATACGCAGTATTTT

d_gene: NA
v_gene: TRBV20-1
j_gene: TRBJ2-7
abundance: few
CDR3aa: CSARPHGGGAYEQYF
CDR3nt: TGCAGTGCTAGACCCCATGGGGGAGGAGCCTACGAGCAGTACTTC

d_gene: TRBD1
v_gene: TRBV15
j_gene: TRBJ1-1
abundance: NA
CDR3aa: CATSREWGGTDHTEAFF
CDR3nt: TGTGCCACCAGCAGAGAGTGGGGAGGGACAGATCACACTGAAGCTTTCTTT

d_gene: NA
v_gene: TRBV10-3
j_gene: TRBJ1-1
abundance: few
CDR3aa: CAISAQGEEAFF
CDR3nt: TGTGCCATCAGTGCCCAGGGAGAGGAAGCTTTCTTT

d_gene: TRBD1
v_gene: TRBV20-1
j_gene: TRBJ2-1
abundance: few
CDR3aa: CSARVGTGYNEQFF
CDR3nt: TGCAGTGCTAGGGTCGGGACAGGGTACAATGAGCAGTTCTTC

d_gene: NA
v_gene: TRBV12-3/TRBV12-4
j_gene: TRBJ1-5
abundance: once
CDR3aa: CASSLDSYQPQHF
CDR3nt: TGTGCCAGCAGTTTGGACAGTTATCAGCCCCAGCATTTT

d_gene: TRBD2
v_gene: TRBV15
j_gene: TRBJ2-3
abundance: many
CDR3aa: CATSRDPLAGHLDTQYF
CDR3nt: TGTGCCACCAGCAGAGATCCGCTAGCGGGACATCTAGATACGCAGTATTTT

d_gene: NA
v_gene: TRBV15
j_gene: TRBJ2-7
abundance: few
CDR3aa: CATSRKGPPAYEQYF
CDR3nt: TGTGCCACCAGCAGAAAAGGGCCCCCCGCCTACGAGCAGTACTTC

d_gene: TRBD2
v_gene: TRBV4-3
j_gene: TRBJ2-1
abundance: few
CDR3aa: CASSPGLAGVDNEQFF
CDR3nt: TGCGCCAGCAGCCCCGGACTAGCGGGAGTGGACAATGAGCAGTTCTTC

d_gene: NA
v_gene: TRBV29-1
j_gene: TRBJ1-1
abundance: few
CDR3aa: CSSWDPGLNTEAFF
CDR3nt: TGCAGCTCCTGGGATCCGGGACTGAACACTGAAGCTTTCTTT

d_gene: NA
v_gene: TRBV7-2
j_gene: TRBJ1-3
abundance: few
CDR3aa: CASSLNMYLTGNTIYF
CDR3nt: TGTGCCAGCAGCTTAAATATGTATCTAACTGGAAACACCATATATTTT

d_gene: TRBD2
v_gene: TRBV23-1
j_gene: TRBJ2-1
abundance: few
CDR3aa: CASNPAPAVRTSGPETSYNEQFF
CDR3nt: TGCGCCAGCAATCCCGCGCCAGCAGTCAGGACTAGCGGGCCAGAGACCTCCTACAATGAGCAGTTCTTC

d_gene: NA
v_gene: TRBV29-1
j_gene: TRBJ2-2
abundance: NA
CDR3aa: CSVETSTGELFF
CDR3nt: TGCAGCGTTGAGACAAGCACCGGGGAGCTGTTTTTT

d_gene: NA
v_gene: TRBV20-1
j_gene: TRBJ2-7
abundance: many
CDR3aa: CSARDEGREQYF
CDR3nt: TGCAGTGCTAGAGATGAGGGACGGGAGCAGTACTTC

d_gene: TRBD1
v_gene: TRBV6-2/TRBV6-3
j_gene: TRBJ2-7
abundance: few
CDR3aa: CASKLTGDEQYF
CDR3nt: TGTGCCAGCAAACTGACAGGGGACGAGCAGTACTTC

d_gene: NA
v_gene: TRBV5-1
j_gene: TRBJ1-4
abundance: many
CDR3aa: CASSFLGLGEKLFF
CDR3nt: TGCGCCAGCAGCTTCTTGGGTCTAGGTGAAAAACTGTTTTTT

d_gene: TRBD1
v_gene: TRBV7-2
j_gene: TRBJ2-1
abundance: few
CDR3aa: CASSLVGDRVDNEQFF
CDR3nt: TGTGCCAGCAGCTTAGTTGGGGACAGGGTGGACAATGAGCAGTTCTTC

d_gene: NA
v_gene: TRBV12-3/TRBV12-4
j_gene: TRBJ1-2
abundance: few
CDR3aa: CASRNTATNYGYTF
CDR3nt: TGTGCCAGCAGAAATACAGCGACTAACTATGGCTACACCTTC

d_gene: NA
v_gene: TRBV27
j_gene: TRBJ1-4
abundance: few
CDR3aa: CASSIRGATNEKLFF
CDR3nt: TGTGCCAGCAGTATTCGGGGAGCAACTAATGAAAAACTGTTTTTT

d_gene: NA
v_gene: TRBV28
j_gene: TRBJ2-1
abundance: NA
CDR3aa: CASSFGGLGEQFF
CDR3nt: TGTGCCAGCAGTTTCGGGGGGCTCGGTGAGCAGTTCTTC

d_gene: TRBD1
v_gene: TRBV27
j_gene: TRBJ1-1
abundance: NA
CDR3aa: CASSHIKTGGPPEAFF
CDR3nt: TGTGCCAGCAGTCATATTAAGACAGGGGGTCCTCCTGAAGCTTTCTTT

d_gene: NA
v_gene: TRBV7-6
j_gene: TRBJ2-7
abundance: many
CDR3aa: CASSDGQPYEQYF
CDR3nt: TGTGCCAGCAGCGATGGACAGCCCTACGAGCAGTACTTC

d_gene: NA
v_gene: TRBV5-6
j_gene: TRBJ2-1
abundance: few
CDR3aa: CASSFASYNEQFF
CDR3nt: TGTGCCAGCAGCTTTGCTAGCTACAATGAGCAGTTCTTC

d_gene: NA
v_gene: TRBV18
j_gene: TRBJ2-3
abundance: NA
CDR3aa: CASSPPPQRNTDTQYF
CDR3nt: TGTGCCAGCTCACCCCCCCCACAGCGGAACACAGATACGCAGTATTTT

d_gene: NA
v_gene: TRBV6-2/TRBV6-3
j_gene: TRBJ2-1
abundance: few
CDR3aa: CASNRRAINEQFF
CDR3nt: TGTGCCAGCAACCGGAGGGCGATCAATGAGCAGTTCTTC

d_gene: NA
v_gene: TRBV29-1
j_gene: TRBJ1-1
abundance: few
CDR3aa: CSVAINTEAFF
CDR3nt: TGCAGCGTTGCCATAAACACTGAAGCTTTCTTT

d_gene: TRBD2
v_gene: TRBV2
j_gene: TRBJ2-3
abundance: NA
CDR3aa: CASPGGTDTDTQYF
CDR3nt: TGTGCCAGCCCGGGGGGTACCGACACAGATACGCAGTATTTT

d_gene: NA
v_gene: TRBV5-6
j_gene: TRBJ2-7
abundance: NA
CDR3aa: CASSLTHEQYF
CDR3nt: TGTGCCAGCAGCTTGACCCACGAGCAGTACTTC

d_gene: NA
v_gene: TRBV30
j_gene: TRBJ2-5
abundance: NA
CDR3aa: CAWRVSPSRGETQYF
CDR3nt: TGTGCCTGGAGGGTTTCTCCGAGCAGAGGAGAGACCCAGTACTTC

d_gene: NA
v_gene: TRBV28
j_gene: TRBJ2-3
abundance: few
CDR3aa: CASRPDSSGTDTQYF
CDR3nt: TGTGCCAGCAGACCCGACAGTTCTGGCACAGATACGCAGTATTTT

d_gene: TRBD1
v_gene: TRBV4-3
j_gene: TRBJ1-2
abundance: few
CDR3aa: CASSQDETGLGYTF
CDR3nt: TGCGCCAGCAGCCAAGACGAGACAGGGCTGGGCTACACCTTC

d_gene: NA
v_gene: TRBV29-1
j_gene: TRBJ2-7
abundance: few
CDR3aa: CSAVTGTYEQYF
CDR3nt: TGCAGCGCCGTCACCGGCACATACGAGCAGTACTTC

d_gene: NA
v_gene: TRBV9
j_gene: TRBJ2-7
abundance: NA
CDR3aa: CASSVADLYEQYF
CDR3nt: TGTGCCAGCAGCGTAGCGGACCTTTACGAGCAGTACTTC

d_gene: NA
v_gene: TRBV7-2
j_gene: TRBJ1-2
abundance: NA
CDR3aa: CASSQLDAVANYGYTF
CDR3nt: TGTGCCAGCAGCCAACTCGACGCAGTAGCTAACTATGGCTACACCTTC

d_gene: TRBD2
v_gene: TRBV9
j_gene: TRBJ2-1
abundance: few
CDR3aa: CASSAHASGRQQFF
CDR3nt: TGTGCCAGCAGCGCCCACGCTAGCGGGCGTCAGCAGTTCTTC

d_gene: NA
v_gene: TRBV4-1
j_gene: TRBJ2-1
abundance: few
CDR3aa: CASSLQQANEQFF
CDR3nt: TGCGCCAGCAGCCTCCAACAAGCCAATGAGCAGTTCTTC

d_gene: NA
v_gene: TRBV7-9
j_gene: TRBJ2-3
abundance: NA
CDR3aa: CASSYLGRVADTQYF
CDR3nt: TGTGCCAGCAGCTACCTAGGGCGGGTCGCAGATACGCAGTATTTT

d_gene: TRBD1
v_gene: TRBV30
j_gene: TRBJ1-4
abundance: few
CDR3aa: CAWSVAGGATNEKLFF
CDR3nt: TGTGCCTGGAGTGTAGCAGGGGGAGCAACTAATGAAAAACTGTTTTTT

d_gene: NA
v_gene: TRBV12-3/TRBV12-4
j_gene: TRBJ2-1
abundance: few
CDR3aa: CASRGEGRQQFF
CDR3nt: TGTGCCAGCAGGGGGGAAGGGCGCCAGCAGTTCTTC

d_gene: TRBD1
v_gene: TRBV27
j_gene: TRBJ1-2
abundance: NA
CDR3aa: CASSLMTGVGYTF
CDR3nt: TGTGCCAGCAGTTTGATGACAGGGGTTGGCTACACCTTC

d_gene: NA
v_gene: TRBV30
j_gene: TRBJ2-7
abundance: NA
CDR3aa: CAWSVIGASEQYF
CDR3nt: TGTGCCTGGAGTGTGATAGGGGCTTCCGAGCAGTACTTC

d_gene: NA
v_gene: TRBV20-1
j_gene: TRBJ2-7
abundance: NA
CDR3aa: CSARGRGPSSYEQYF
CDR3nt: TGCAGTGCTAGAGGTCGCGGTCCATCTTCCTACGAGCAGTACTTC

d_gene: TRBD2
v_gene: TRBV27
j_gene: TRBJ2-7
abundance: few
CDR3aa: CATRSGRGEQYF
CDR3nt: TGTGCCACCCGAAGCGGGAGAGGTGAGCAGTACTTC

d_gene: NA
v_gene: TRBV5-4
j_gene: TRBJ2-7
abundance: NA
CDR3aa: CASSPGDLSSYEQYF
CDR3nt: TGTGCCAGCAGCCCGGGGGACCTAAGCTCCTACGAGCAGTACTTC

d_gene: TRBD2
v_gene: TRBV28
j_gene: TRBJ2-7
abundance: few
CDR3aa: CASSHSYLGTSGRYEQYF
CDR3nt: TGTGCCAGCAGCCACTCGTACCTCGGGACTAGCGGGAGATACGAGCAGTACTTC

d_gene: TRBD2
v_gene: TRBV29-1
j_gene: TRBJ2-3
abundance: NA
CDR3aa: CSAILAESTDTQYF
CDR3nt: TGCAGCGCTATACTAGCGGAGAGCACAGATACGCAGTATTTT

d_gene: NA
v_gene: TRBV7-9
j_gene: TRBJ2-7
abundance: many
CDR3aa: CASSLAPAVSYEQYF
CDR3nt: TGTGCCAGCAGCTTAGCTCCGGCAGTCTCCTACGAGCAGTACTTC

d_gene: NA
v_gene: TRBV20-1
j_gene: TRBJ2-7
abundance: NA
CDR3aa: CSARVQGEALGEQYF
CDR3nt: TGCAGTGCTAGAGTCCAGGGGGAGGCGCTGGGGGAGCAGTACTTC

d_gene: NA
v_gene: TRBV6-1
j_gene: TRBJ2-7
abundance: NA
CDR3aa: CASSDTTGPSYEQYF
CDR3nt: TGTGCCAGCAGTGACACTACCGGGCCGTCCTACGAGCAGTACTTC

d_gene: NA
v_gene: TRBV7-9
j_gene: TRBJ2-1
abundance: few
CDR3aa: CASKAVGDEQFF
CDR3nt: TGTGCCAGCAAAGCAGTGGGTGATGAGCAGTTCTTC

d_gene: NA
v_gene: TRBV28
j_gene: TRBJ2-7
abundance: NA
CDR3aa: CASSSRGRDEQYF
CDR3nt: TGTGCCAGCAGTTCCCGGGGGCGCGACGAGCAGTACTTC

d_gene: NA
v_gene: TRBV19
j_gene: TRBJ1-1
abundance: NA
CDR3aa: CASSIGENTEAFF
CDR3nt: TGTGCCAGTAGTATAGGGGAGAACACTGAAGCTTTCTTT